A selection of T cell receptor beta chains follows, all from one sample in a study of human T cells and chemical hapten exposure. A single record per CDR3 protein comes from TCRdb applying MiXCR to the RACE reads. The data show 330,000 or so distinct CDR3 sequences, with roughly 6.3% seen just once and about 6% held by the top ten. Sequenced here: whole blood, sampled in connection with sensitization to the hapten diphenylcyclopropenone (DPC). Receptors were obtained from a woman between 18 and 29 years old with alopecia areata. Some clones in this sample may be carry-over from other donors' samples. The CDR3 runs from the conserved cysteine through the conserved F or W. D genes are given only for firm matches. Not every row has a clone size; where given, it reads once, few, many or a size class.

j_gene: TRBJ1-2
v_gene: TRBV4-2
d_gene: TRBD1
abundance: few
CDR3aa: CASSQVGTDKGGYTF
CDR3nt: TGTGCCAGCAGCCAAGTCGGGACAGATAAGGGTGGCTACACCTTC

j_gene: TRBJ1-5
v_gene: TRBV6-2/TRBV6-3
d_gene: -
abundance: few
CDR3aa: CASSFDGYSNQPQHF
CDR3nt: TGTGCCAGCAGTTTCGACGGGTATAGCAATCAGCCCCAGCATTTT

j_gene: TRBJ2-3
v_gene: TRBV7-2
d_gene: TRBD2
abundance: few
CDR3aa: CASSLGTSDADTQYF
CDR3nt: TGTGCCAGCAGCTTAGGGACTAGCGACGCAGATACGCAGTATTTT

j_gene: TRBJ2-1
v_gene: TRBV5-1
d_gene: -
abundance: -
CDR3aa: CASSLDGGHYNEQFF
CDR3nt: TGCGCCAGCAGCTTGGATGGGGGGCACTACAATGAGCAGTTCTTC

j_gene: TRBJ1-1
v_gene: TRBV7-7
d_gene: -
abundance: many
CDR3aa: CASSFCWTLDLNTEAFF
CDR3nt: TGTGCTAGCAGCTTCTGCTGGACTTTGGATCTGAACACTGAAGCTTTCTTT

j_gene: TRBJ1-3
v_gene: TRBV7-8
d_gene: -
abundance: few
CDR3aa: CASSLGAAPQGGNTIYF
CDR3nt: TGTGCCAGCAGCTTAGGGGCGGCTCCACAGGGTGGAAACACCATATATTTT

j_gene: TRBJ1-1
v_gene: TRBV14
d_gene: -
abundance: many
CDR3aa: CASSHCRGFNTEAFF
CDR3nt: TGTGCCAGCAGCCACTGCAGGGGCTTCAACACTGAAGCTTTCTTT

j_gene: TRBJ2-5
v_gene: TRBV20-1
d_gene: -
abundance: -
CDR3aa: CSVQTAGRRETQYF
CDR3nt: TGCAGTGTACAGACGGCAGGGCGACGAGAGACCCAGTACTTC

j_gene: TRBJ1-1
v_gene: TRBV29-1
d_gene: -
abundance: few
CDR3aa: CSVEGINQDRFTEAFF
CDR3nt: TGCAGCGTTGAAGGAATTAATCAGGACAGATTCACTGAAGCTTTCTTT

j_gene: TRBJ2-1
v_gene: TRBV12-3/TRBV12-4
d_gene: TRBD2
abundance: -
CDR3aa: CASSFSSGGANEQFF
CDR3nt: TGTGCCAGCAGTTTCTCTAGCGGGGGGGCCAATGAGCAGTTCTTC

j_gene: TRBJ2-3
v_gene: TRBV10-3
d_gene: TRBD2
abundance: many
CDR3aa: CAIKRGEADTQYF
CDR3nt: TGTGCCATCAAGCGGGGGGAGGCGGATACGCAGTATTTT

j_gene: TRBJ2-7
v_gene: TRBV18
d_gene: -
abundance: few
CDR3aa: CASSPSSSYEQYF
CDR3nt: TGTGCCAGCTCACCTAGTAGCTCCTACGAGCAGTACTTC

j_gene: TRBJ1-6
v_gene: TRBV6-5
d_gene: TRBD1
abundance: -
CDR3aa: CASSLFASTGGARSPLHF
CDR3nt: TGTGCCAGCAGTTTGTTTGCTAGCACAGGGGGCGCAAGGTCACCCCTCCACTTT

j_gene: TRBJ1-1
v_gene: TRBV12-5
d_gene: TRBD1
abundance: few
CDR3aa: CASGGGQGSRNTEAFF
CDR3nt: TGTGCTAGTGGCGGGGGACAGGGATCGAGGAACACTGAAGCTTTCTTT

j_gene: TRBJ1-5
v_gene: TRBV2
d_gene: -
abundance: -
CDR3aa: CASSDRSDNQPQHF
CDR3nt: TGTGCCAGCAGTGATAGGTCGGACAATCAGCCCCAGCATTTT

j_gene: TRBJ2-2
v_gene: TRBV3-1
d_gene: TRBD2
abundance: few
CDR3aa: CASSQNPAGGIDGELFF
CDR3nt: TGTGCCAGCAGCCAAAATCCAGCGGGGGGAATCGACGGGGAGCTGTTTTTT

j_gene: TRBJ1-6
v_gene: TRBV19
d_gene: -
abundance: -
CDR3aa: CASSAPYSYNSPLHF
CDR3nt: TGTGCCAGTAGTGCACCGTACTCCTATAATTCACCCCTCCACTTT

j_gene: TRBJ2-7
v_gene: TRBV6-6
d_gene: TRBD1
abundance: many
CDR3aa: CASSPLGQGAREQYF
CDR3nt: TGTGCCAGCAGTCCACTAGGACAGGGGGCGCGTGAGCAGTACTTC

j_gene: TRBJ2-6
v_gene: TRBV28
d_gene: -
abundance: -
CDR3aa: CASSLPNSGANVLTF
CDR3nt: TGTGCCAGCAGTTTACCTAACTCTGGGGCCAACGTCCTGACTTTC

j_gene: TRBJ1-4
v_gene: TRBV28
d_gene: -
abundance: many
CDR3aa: CASSRVGGTNEKLFF
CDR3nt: TGTGCCAGCAGTCGCGTCGGAGGGACTAATGAAAAACTGTTTTTT

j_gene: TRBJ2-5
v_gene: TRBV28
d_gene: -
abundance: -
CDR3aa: CASRWQVQETQYF
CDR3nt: TGTGCCAGCAGATGGCAGGTCCAAGAGACCCAGTACTTC

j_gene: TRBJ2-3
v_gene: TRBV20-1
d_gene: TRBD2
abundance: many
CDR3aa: CSAPTSGVLDTQYF
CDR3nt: TGCAGTGCTCCTACTAGCGGGGTGTTGGATACGCAGTATTTT

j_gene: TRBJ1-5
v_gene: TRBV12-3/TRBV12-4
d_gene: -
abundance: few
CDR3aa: CASNNPGSNQPQHF
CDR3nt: TGTGCCAGCAATAACCCGGGGTCGAATCAGCCCCAGCATTTT

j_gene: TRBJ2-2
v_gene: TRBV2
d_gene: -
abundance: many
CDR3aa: CASSVDSYTGELFF
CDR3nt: TGTGCCAGCAGTGTTGACAGCTACACCGGGGAGCTGTTTTTT

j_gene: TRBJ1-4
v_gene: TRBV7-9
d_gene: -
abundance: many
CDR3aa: CASRGSGADEKLFF
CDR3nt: TGTGCCAGCAGGGGGTCGGGGGCGGATGAAAAACTGTTTTTT

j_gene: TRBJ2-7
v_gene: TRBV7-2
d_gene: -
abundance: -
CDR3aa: CASSLGGRRIYEQYF
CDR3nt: TGTGCCAGCAGCCTTGGGGGCCGGAGGATCTACGAGCAGTACTTC

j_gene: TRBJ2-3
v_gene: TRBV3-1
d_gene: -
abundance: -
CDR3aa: CASSLKNPLRDTQYF
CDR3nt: TGTGCCAGCAGCCTCAAGAACCCCCTCCGAGATACGCAGTATTTT

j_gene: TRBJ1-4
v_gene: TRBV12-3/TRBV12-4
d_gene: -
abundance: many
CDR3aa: CASSLSSGEKLFF
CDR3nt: TGTGCCAGCAGTTTGTCCAGTGGAGAAAAACTGTTTTTT

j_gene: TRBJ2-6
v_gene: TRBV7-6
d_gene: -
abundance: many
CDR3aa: CASSLEAHTGANVLTF
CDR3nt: TGTGCCAGCAGCTTAGAGGCACACACTGGGGCCAACGTCCTGACTTTC

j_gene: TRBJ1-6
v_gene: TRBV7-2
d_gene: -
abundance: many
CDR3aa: CASRPGQFTDSPLHF
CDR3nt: TGTGCCAGCAGGCCAGGACAGTTTACCGATTCACCCCTCCACTTT

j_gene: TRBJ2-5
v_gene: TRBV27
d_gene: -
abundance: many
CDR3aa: CASSTGRGQETQYF
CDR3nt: TGTGCCAGCAGTACAGGGAGGGGGCAAGAGACCCAGTACTTC

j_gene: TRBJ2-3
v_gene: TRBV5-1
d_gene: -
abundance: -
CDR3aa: CASTVQVTDTQYF
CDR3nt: TGCGCCAGCACTGTGCAGGTCACAGATACGCAGTATTTT

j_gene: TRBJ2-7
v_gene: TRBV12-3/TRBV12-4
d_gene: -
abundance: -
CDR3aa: CASSPGAPFEQYF
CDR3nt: TGTGCCAGCAGCCCCGGGGCCCCGTTCGAGCAGTACTTC

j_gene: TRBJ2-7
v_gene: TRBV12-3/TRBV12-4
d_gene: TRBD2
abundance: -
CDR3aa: CASSRVRGDDEQYF
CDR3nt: TGTGCCAGCAGCCGTGTACGGGGGGACGACGAGCAGTACTTC

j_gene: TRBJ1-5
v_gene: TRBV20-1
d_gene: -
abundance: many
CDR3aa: CSARASGVGNQPQHF
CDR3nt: TGCAGTGCTCGGGCCTCAGGAGTGGGTAATCAGCCCCAGCATTTT

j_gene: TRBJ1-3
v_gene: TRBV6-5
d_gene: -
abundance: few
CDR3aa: CASSYSPLGPGNTIYF
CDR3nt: TGTGCCAGCAGTTACTCTCCACTTGGCCCTGGAAACACCATATATTTT

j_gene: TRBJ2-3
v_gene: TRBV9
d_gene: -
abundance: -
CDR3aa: CASSPQTGGGADSQYF
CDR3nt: TGTGCCAGCAGCCCCCAGACAGGAGGGGGTGCAGATTCGCAGTATTTT

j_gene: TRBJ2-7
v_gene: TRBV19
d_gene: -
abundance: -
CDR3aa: CASSIGEEGYEQYF
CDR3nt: TGTGCCAGTAGTATCGGGGAAGAGGGCTACGAGCAGTACTTC

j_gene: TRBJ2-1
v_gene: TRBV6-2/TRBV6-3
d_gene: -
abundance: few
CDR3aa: CAGGRAGEQFF
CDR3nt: TGTGCCGGAGGGCGGGCCGGTGAGCAGTTCTTC

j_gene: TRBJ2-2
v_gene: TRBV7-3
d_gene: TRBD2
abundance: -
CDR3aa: CASSRSTSGGHNTGELFF
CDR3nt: TGTGCCAGCAGCCGCTCGACTAGCGGGGGTCATAACACCGGGGAGCTGTTTTTT

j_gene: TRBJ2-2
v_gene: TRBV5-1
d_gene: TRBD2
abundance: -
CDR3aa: CASSLAGLGELFF
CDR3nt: TGCGCCAGCAGCCTAGCGGGTCTCGGGGAGCTGTTTTTT